This entry lists 20 T cell receptor beta chains sequenced from one sample in a study of T cells in Graves' hyperthyroidism and ophthalmopathy. Amplification targeted TCR beta CDR3 regions from RNA transcripts. TCR CDR3 underwent first-round RT-PCR with the HTBI primer set. TCRdb re-called the multiplex PCR reads with MiXCR, one entry per CDR3 protein. The data contain 330,000 or so distinct CDR3 sequences, roughly a fifth of them singletons. The sequenced sample was blood. All receptors derive from a man aged 45 to 65 with Graves' ophthalmopathy.

This clonotype came up many times. The rearrangement joins TRBV12-3 or TRBV12-4 to TRBJ2-5, with 7 bases lining up with TRBD2. The CDR3 covers 14 residues. Germline trimming cut 3 bases from V and 3 bases from J; bases unmatched to any gene: 4. The CDR3 protein is CASSFRLAEETQYF. CDR3 DNA: TGTGCCAGCAGTTTCCGACTAGCAGAAGAGACCCAGTACTTC.

The chain links TRBV5-6 to TRBJ2-2; 8 positions match TRBD1. The length of the CDR3 is 15 residues. Germline trimming cut 3 bases from V and 4 bases from J; bases unmatched to any gene: 5. Per the germline V gene, CDR1 is SGHDT and CDR2 is YYEEEE. The CDR3 protein is CASSSGQGVTGELFF. The DNA for the CDR3 is TGTGCCAGCAGCTCAGGACAGGGCGTCACCGGGGAGCTGTTTTTT.

This clonotype has at least ten counts. The rearrangement joins TRBV20-1 to TRBJ2-7; the match to TRBD2 covers 11 bases. Germline V gene sequence: CDR1 DFQATT, CDR2 SNEGSKA (reference sequence). This CDR3 has 15 amino acids. The ends lost 5 bases at V and 1 base at J; junction bases unmatched: 7. The CDR3: CSAARGTSGSYEQYF. CDR3 in DNA: TGCAGTGCTGCTCGCGGGACTAGCGGTTCCTACGAGCAGTACTTC.

The chain links TRBV24-1 to TRBJ2-1; D unresolved. The CDR3 consists of 14 residues. Trimming took 9 bases from V and 5 from J, leaving 16 bases between them. The germline V gene has CDR1 KGHDR and CDR2 SFDVKD. This CDR3 is CATGSNQINNEQFF. The CDR3 DNA follows: TGTGCCACCGGGTCGAACCAGATAAACAATGAGCAGTTCTTC.

This clonotype has just a few counts. The chain uses TRBV27 and TRBJ2-3, with D possibly being TRBD1 (5 bases). The V gene's germline CDR1 is MNHEY and CDR2 SMNVEV (reference sequence). V was shortened by 3 bases and J by 4 bases, with 23 bases between the two germline ends. This CDR3 has 18 residues. Written as DNA, the CDR3 is TGTGCCAGCAGTTTGAGTGGGCTGGGCAGGGTCAACGCAGATACGCAGTATTTT. This codes for CASSLSGLGRVNADTQYF.

The table lists this clonotype with many counts. The chain recombines TRBV5-1 with TRBJ1-1; D call uncertain. This CDR3 region has 14 residues. Germline V CDR1 and CDR2: SGHRS, YFSETQ. The ends were cut back, 0 bases at V and 4 bases at J, with 10 bases in the middle. DNA for the CDR3: TGCGCCAGCAGCTTGGATCCTAGGAGCACTGAAGCTTTCTTT. This translates into CASSLDPRSTEAFF.

This clonotype was counted between two and nine times. The gene calls are TRBV4-1 and TRBJ2-3; D might be TRBD2 (5 bases). This CDR3 region has 16 residues. V lost 4 bases to trimming and J lost 1 base, with 15 bases between them. Germline V CDR1 and CDR2: MGHRA, YSYEKL. As DNA, the CDR3 is TGCGCCAGCAGCCCCCGAGGGTTCGCGGGCACAGATACGCAGTATTTT. It encodes CASSPRGFAGTDTQYF.

The genes are TRBV19 and TRBJ2-2; 8 bases are shared with TRBD1. Germline CDR1 reads LNHDA; CDR2 reads SQIVND (reference sequence). The CDR3 loop spans 12 amino acids. Here the CDR3 DNA reads TGTGGGCTACAGGGGGAAACCGGGGAGCTGTTTTTT. This gives the protein CGLQGETGELFF.

This clonotype was seen repeatedly, ten times or more. This chain uses TRBV28 with TRBJ2-5; perhaps TRBD2 as D (6 bases). Looked up from germline, CDR1 is MDHEN and CDR2 is SYDVKM. Trimming removed 2 bases from V and 2 bases from J, with 18 bases in between. CDR3 length: 17 residues. CDR3 amino acids: CASSLQDYRIPQETQYF. Here the CDR3 DNA reads TGTGCCAGCAGTTTACAGGACTACAGGATCCCTCAAGAGACCCAGTACTTC.

This clonotype was detected ten times or more. The J gene is TRBJ1-2, the V gene TRBV29-1; D may be TRBD1 (6 bases). The germline CDR1 and CDR2 sequences are SQVTM and ANQGSEA. This CDR3 has 15 residues. Trimming removed 0 bases from V and 0 bases from J, with 11 bases in between. The CDR3: CSVEETGRSNYGYTF. CDR3 nucleotides: TGCAGCGTTGAAGAAACAGGGCGATCTAACTATGGCTACACCTTC.

This clonotype was counted at least ten times. This chain connects TRBV12-3 or TRBV12-4 to TRBJ2-7, with D unresolved. The V and J ends lost 6 bases and 4 bases respectively, with 13 bases between them. This CDR3 comprises 13 residues. The CDR3 DNA follows: TGTGCCAGCAGAATAACGGTGGGTTACGAGCAGTACTTC. Translating it yields CASRITVGYEQYF.

This clonotype was recorded at least ten times. The chain combines TRBV5-1 with TRBJ2-3; 8 bases line up with TRBD2. The V gene end was trimmed by 3 bases and the J gene end by 2 bases; junction bases not matched to a gene: 2. This CDR3 region has 14 residues. CDR1 SGHRS and CDR2 YFSETQ come from the germline V gene. The CDR3: CASSSGGATDTQYF. CDR3 in DNA: TGCGCCAGCAGCTCGGGGGGGGCCACAGATACGCAGTATTTT.

The chain links TRBV3-1 to TRBJ1-2; D is unresolved. Trimming left V 1 base short and J 4 bases short, with 13 bases between. Germline V CDR1 and CDR2: LGHDT, YNNKEL (reference sequence). The CDR3 runs 15 residues. The CDR3 here is CASSQGRGDTYGYTF. CDR3 DNA sequence: TGTGCCAGCAGCCAAGGGCGGGGAGACACCTATGGCTACACCTTC.

This clonotype came up many times. V gene TRBV3-1 combines with J gene TRBJ2-3, with 9 bases that match TRBD2. With 6 bases clipped from V and 0 bases from J, the junction kept 10 bases outside the gene matches. Germline V lookup: CDR1 LGHDT, CDR2 YNNKEL (reference sequence). The CDR3 extends over 17 amino acids. Written as DNA, the CDR3 is TGTGCCAGCAGTCAACTAGCGGGCCTAGGGAGCACAGATACGCAGTATTTT. Encoded protein: CASSQLAGLGSTDTQYF.

This clonotype was recorded at least ten times. CDR3 residues: CASSFPGLAGGSYEQYF. CDR3 DNA sequence: TGTGCCAGCAGTTTCCCCGGACTAGCGGGAGGAAGCTACGAGCAGTACTTC. V gene TRBV28 combines with J gene TRBJ2-7, with 14 bases matching TRBD2. The trim removed 3 bases at V and 3 bases at J, leaving 7 bases unmatched. CDR1 is MDHEN and CDR2 is SYDVKM in the germline V gene. The CDR3 is 17 amino acids.

This clonotype was found many times. The chain employs TRBV20-1 and TRBJ2-7, with D maybe TRBD1 (7 bases). The germline CDR1 and CDR2 sequences are DFQATT and SNEGSKA (reference sequence). The CDR3 totals 15 residues. V was pared by 2 bases and J by 3 bases, with 17 bases between. In nucleotides, the CDR3 is TGCAGTGCTAGACCTTCCCAGGGGGGATTCTACGAGCAGTACTTC. Protein sequence: CSARPSQGGFYEQYF.

This clonotype was picked up many times. CDR3 loop: CSAAGTGTGANVLTF. As DNA, the CDR3 is TGCAGTGCCGCCGGGACAGGGACCGGGGCCAACGTCCTGACTTTC. This chain uses TRBV20-1 with TRBJ2-6; 9 nucleotides line up with TRBD1. Germline V gene data show CDR1 as DFQATT and CDR2 as SNEGSKA (reference sequence). CDR3 length: 15 amino acids. Trimming at V came to 6 bases and at J to 4 bases, leaving 7 bases not matched to a gene.

V gene TRBV12-3 or TRBV12-4 combines with J gene TRBJ1-2, with TRBD1 as a possible D gene (6 bases). The V end was cut by 6 bases, the J end by 4 bases, with 12 bases between. The CDR3 loop spans 13 amino acids. The DNA of the CDR3 is TGTGCCAGCAGGCCTACAGGGACCTATGGCTACACCTTC. This translates into CASRPTGTYGYTF.

V gene TRBV20-1 combines with J gene TRBJ1-5, with D unclear. Germline CDR1 reads DFQATT; CDR2 reads SNEGSKA (reference sequence). Trimming removed 0 bases at V and 0 bases at J, with 15 bases between. The CDR3 is 17 residues long. The CDR3 spells CSARELMDGNSNQPQHF. As DNA, the CDR3 is TGCAGTGCTAGAGAGCTCATGGACGGAAATAGCAATCAGCCCCAGCATTTT.

This clonotype was detected many times. The genes are TRBV2 and TRBJ2-3; the D is unclear. The CDR3 spans 13 residues. Germline V gives CDR1 SNHLY, CDR2 FYNNEI. With 6 bases removed from V and 6 bases from J, the gap between germline ends came to 13 bases. The CDR3 coding sequence is TGTGCCAGCAGGAGGCCCTCTCCGGATACGCAGTATTTT. Protein sequence: CASRRPSPDTQYF.